This TCR beta chain is drawn from a study of shared clonotypes between healthy human individuals. Whole-study findings and limits: A handful of donors showed sharing of about 4.8% of naive CD4 clonotypes.

Sequencing was at deep level. TCRdb's copy holds only in-frame clones and misses some; the assay was immunoSEQ multiplex PCR. In the table there are over a million clones, 78% of which are singletons. Donation came from healthy HIV-negative adults that had no recent acute infections or vaccinations. The germline CDR1 and CDR2 sequences are KGHSH and LQKENI. The junction had 1 base not matched to a gene; V was cut back by 0 bases and J by 1 base. The CDR3 spans 15 residues. This clone was seen only once. Antigen specificity is unknown. Sequencing was carried out using memory CD4+ T cells from PBMCs. Subset specified: CD45RA-negative fraction. The rearrangement uses TRBV18 and TRBJ1-1; TRBD1 agrees at 8 bases. The TCR originated in a man aged 18 to 29 in good health. Some clones in this sample may be carry-over from other donors' samples. DNA of the CDR3: TGTGCCAGCTCACCACCCGGGACAGGGAACACTGAAGCTTTCTTT. Translated, it gives CASSPPGTGNTEAFF.